Sequencing of this T cell receptor beta chain was carried out in a study of sequential checkpoint blockade in melanoma. Only in-frame clones appear in the TCRdb table, and some are missing; sequencing was by immunoSEQ multiplex PCR. Here the sample spans 3,600 or so clones, about three fifths being singletons. Treatment given: randomized to nivolumab then ipilimumab (arm A) or the reverse (arm B). PBMC sorting kept live CD3+CD8+ cells without CD19 or CD56. J was trimmed by 4 bases and V by 6 bases; bases with no gene match: 5. This CDR3 is 14 amino acids long. CDR1 is MNHEY, CDR2 SMNVEV, per germline (reference sequence).

This sequence originates from a human donor with melanoma. The chain joins TRBV27 to TRBJ2-7, with 11 nucleotides matching TRBD1. The source was CD8+ T cells sorted from blood (inferred from file names), collected from a patient given nivolumab and ipilimumab in sequence. CDR3 DNA: TGTGCCAGCAGGTGGACAGGGGGCTCGTACGAGCAGTACTTC. Translated, it gives CASRWTGGSYEQYF.